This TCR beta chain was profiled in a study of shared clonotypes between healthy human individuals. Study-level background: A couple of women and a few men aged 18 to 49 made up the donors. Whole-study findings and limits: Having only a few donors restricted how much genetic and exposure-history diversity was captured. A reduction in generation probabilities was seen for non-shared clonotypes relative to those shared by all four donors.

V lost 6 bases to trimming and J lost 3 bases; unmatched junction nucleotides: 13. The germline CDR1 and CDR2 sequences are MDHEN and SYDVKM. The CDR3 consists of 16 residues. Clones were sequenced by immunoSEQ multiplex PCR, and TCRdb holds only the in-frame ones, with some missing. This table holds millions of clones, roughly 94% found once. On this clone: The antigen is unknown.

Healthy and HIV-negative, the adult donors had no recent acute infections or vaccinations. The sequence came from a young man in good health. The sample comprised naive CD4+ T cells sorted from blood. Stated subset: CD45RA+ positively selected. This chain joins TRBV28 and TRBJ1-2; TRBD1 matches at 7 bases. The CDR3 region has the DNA TGTGCCAGCAGCCTCGACAGGGAACCCCCTCACTATGGCTACACCTTC. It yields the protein CASSLDREPPHYGYTF.